This T cell receptor (beta chain) was profiled in a study of cytomegalovirus exposure and HLA in healthy donors. Germline assignment: CDR1 SGHAT and CDR2 FQNNGV. Trimming pared 0 bases from V and 5 bases from J, leaving 13 bases between. The CDR3 has 15 residues. Every donor was a healthy person donating bone marrow. The primer mix had 60 Vbeta and 13 Jbeta primers. Some clones are missing from TCRdb's copy, which holds only in-frame ones; the method was immunoSEQ multiplex PCR. The sample has roughly 100,000 clones, around 76% seen once. Source material: PBMCs. This clonotype was obtained from a man aged 35 to 55 in good health and CMV-seropositive. This chain uses TRBV11-2 with TRBJ2-5; tentatively, D is TRBD1 (6 bases). The DNA for the CDR3 is TGTGCCAGCAGCTTAGATCAGGGGTGGGGGGAGACCCAGTACTTC. Its protein is CASSLDQGWGETQYF.